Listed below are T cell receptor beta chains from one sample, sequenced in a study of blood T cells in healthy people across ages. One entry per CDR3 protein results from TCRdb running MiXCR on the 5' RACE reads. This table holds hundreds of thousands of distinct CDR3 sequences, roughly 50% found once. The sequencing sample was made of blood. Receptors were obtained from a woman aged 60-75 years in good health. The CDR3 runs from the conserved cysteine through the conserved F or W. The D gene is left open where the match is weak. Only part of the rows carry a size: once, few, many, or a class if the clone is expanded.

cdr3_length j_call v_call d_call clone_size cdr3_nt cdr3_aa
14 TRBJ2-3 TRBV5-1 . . TGCGCCAGCAGCTATAGGGAGACAACAGATACGCAGTATTTT CASSYRETTDTQYF
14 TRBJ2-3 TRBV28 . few TGTGCCACCGCGGGCAGGGCTAGCACAGATACGCAGTATTTT CATAGRASTDTQYF
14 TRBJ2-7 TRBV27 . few TGTGCCAGCAGCCAATACAGGGTTAACTACGAGCAGTACTTC CASSQYRVNYEQYF
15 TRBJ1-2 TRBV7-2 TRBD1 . TGTGCCAGCAGCTTATTTGACAGGGGAGACTATGGCTACACCTTC CASSLFDRGDYGYTF
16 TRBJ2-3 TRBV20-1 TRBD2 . TGCAGTGCTAGACTAGCGGGGTATAGAGGTGCAGATACGCAGTATTTT CSARLAGYRGADTQYF
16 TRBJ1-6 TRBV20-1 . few TGCAGTGCTAGCTTAATACGAGGGGACTCGAATTCACCCCTCCACTTT CSASLIRGDSNSPLHF
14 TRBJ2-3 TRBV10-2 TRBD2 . TGCGCCAGCAGGACTAGCGGGATCGCAGATACGCAGTATTTT CASRTSGIADTQYF
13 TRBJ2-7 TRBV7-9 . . TGTGCCAGCACCCTGTACGGGACCTACGAGCAGTACTTC CASTLYGTYEQYF
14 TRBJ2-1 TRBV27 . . TGTGCCAGCAGTTTATCTACAGGGTACAATGAGCAGTTCTTC CASSLSTGYNEQFF
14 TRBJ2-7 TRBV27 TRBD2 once TGTGCCAGCAGCGAGGGCGGGAGGTGGGGTGAGCAGTACTTC CASSEGGRWGEQYF
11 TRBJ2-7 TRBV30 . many TGTGCCTGGAGTGCGGACTACGAGCAGTACTTC CAWSADYEQYF
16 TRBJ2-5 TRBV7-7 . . TGTGCCAGCAGCTCATCGGGCAGGGCGGGGAGAGAGACCCAGTACTTC CASSSSGRAGRETQYF
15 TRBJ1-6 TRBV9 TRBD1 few TGTGCCAGCAGCGTAGAGGGGACAGCAAATTCACCCCTCCACTTT CASSVEGTANSPLHF
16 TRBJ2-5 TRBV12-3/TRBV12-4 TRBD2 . TGTGCCAGCAGTTCTGGTAGCGGGGGGTACCAAGAGACCCAGTACTTC CASSSGSGGYQETQYF
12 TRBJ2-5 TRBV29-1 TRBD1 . TGCAGCGGATCACAGGGGGAAGAGACCCAGTACTTC CSGSQGEETQYF
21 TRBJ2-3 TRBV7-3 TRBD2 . TGTGCCAGCAGCAAAGCCCCAGCGGGAGGCACGGGCGGCATGCGCACAGATACGCAGTATTTT CASSKAPAGGTGGMRTDTQYF
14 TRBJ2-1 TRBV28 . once TGTGCCAGCAGTTTATCAGGGGATCTAAGGACACAGTTCTTC CASSLSGDLRTQFF
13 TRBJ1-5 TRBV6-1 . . TGTGCCAGCAGTGACAGGAGGGATCAGCCCCAGCATTTT CASSDRRDQPQHF
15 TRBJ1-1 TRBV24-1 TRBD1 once TGTGCCACCAGTGATCCAAAGACAGGGCGAAATGAAGCTTTCTTT CATSDPKTGRNEAFF
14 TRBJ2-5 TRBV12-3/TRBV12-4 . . TGTGCCAGCAGTCTAACTAGCCCCCAAGAGACCCAGTACTTC CASSLTSPQETQYF
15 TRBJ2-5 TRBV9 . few TGTGCCAGCAGCCTCTCGACGGGGAGCCCAGAGACCCAGTACTTC CASSLSTGSPETQYF
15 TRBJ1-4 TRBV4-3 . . TGCGCCAGCAGCCGGACAGCCGCAGCTAATGAAAAACTGTTTTTT CASSRTAAANEKLFF
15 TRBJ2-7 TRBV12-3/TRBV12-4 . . TGTGCCAGCAGTTTCCCTGCAGGGAATCGAAACGAGCAGTACTTC CASSFPAGNRNEQYF
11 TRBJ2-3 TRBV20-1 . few TGCAGTCCCACGGATTATAATACGCAGTATTTT CSPTDYNTQYF
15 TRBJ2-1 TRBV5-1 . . TGCGCCAGCAGCCCCCTACCGGAGTCCTACAATGAGCAGTTCTTC CASSPLPESYNEQFF
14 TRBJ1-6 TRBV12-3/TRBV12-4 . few TGTGCCAGCAGTTTAGATCGGCAGGGAGGTCCCCTCCACTTT CASSLDRQGGPLHF
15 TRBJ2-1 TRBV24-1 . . TGTGCCACCAGTGATGCCGGGGGATGGGGCAATGAGCAGTTCTTC CATSDAGGWGNEQFF
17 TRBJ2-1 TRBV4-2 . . TGTGCCAGCAGCCAAGATAATAGGGGTCGTCAGTACAATGAGCAGTTCTTC CASSQDNRGRQYNEQFF
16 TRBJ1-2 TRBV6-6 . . TGTGCCAGCAGTTTGCCCCGGGACACCTATAAGGAGGGCTACACCTTC CASSLPRDTYKEGYTF
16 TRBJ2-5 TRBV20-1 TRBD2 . TGCAGTGCCAGGGCGTCTAGCGGGAGGGCCCGGGAGACCCAGTACTTC CSARASSGRARETQYF
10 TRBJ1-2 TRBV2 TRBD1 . TGTGCCCGACAGGGAAATGGCTACACCTTC CARQGNGYTF
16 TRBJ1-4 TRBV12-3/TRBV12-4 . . TGTGCCAGCAGTTTCGGGGCAGTAGCAACTAATGAAAAACTGTTTTTT CASSFGAVATNEKLFF
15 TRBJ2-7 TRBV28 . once TGTGCCAGCAGTAACCAGGGGTCGTATATCGACGAGCAGTACTTC CASSNQGSYIDEQYF
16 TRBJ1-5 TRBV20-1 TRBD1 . TGCAGTGCTACTGTCCCTGACAGGGGATGGAATCAGCCCCAGCATTTT CSATVPDRGWNQPQHF
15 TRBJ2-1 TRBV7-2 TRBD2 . TGTGCCAGCAGCTTAAGGCGGGAGTGGGGGAATGAGCAGTTCTTC CASSLRREWGNEQFF
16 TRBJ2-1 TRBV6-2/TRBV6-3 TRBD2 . TGTGCCAGCAGTTATTGGACTAGCGGGGCAGGCAATGAGCAGTTCTTC CASSYWTSGAGNEQFF
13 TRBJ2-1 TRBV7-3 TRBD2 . TGTGCCAGCAGGGCCGGGACTAGAAATGAGCAGTTCTTC CASRAGTRNEQFF
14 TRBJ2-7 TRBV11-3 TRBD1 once TGTGCCAGCAGCTTGACAGGGGGACATGACGAGCAGTACTTC CASSLTGGHDEQYF
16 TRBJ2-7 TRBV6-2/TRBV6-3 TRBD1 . TGTGCCAGCTACCCTAGGACAGGCGCGCCCTCCTACGAGCAGTACTTC CASYPRTGAPSYEQYF
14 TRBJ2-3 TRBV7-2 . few TGTGCCAGCAGCTTAGCGCTTGGACAAATGACGCAGTATTTT CASSLALGQMTQYF
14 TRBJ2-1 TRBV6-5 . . TGTGCCAGCAGGAACTTGGACTCCTACAATGAGCAGTTCTTC CASRNLDSYNEQFF
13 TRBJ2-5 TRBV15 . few TGTGCCACCAGCAAAAGAGGGGGTGAGACCCAGTACTTC CATSKRGGETQYF
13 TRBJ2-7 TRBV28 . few TGTGCCAGCAGTCCCCAATCAGGGCCCGAGCAGTACTTC CASSPQSGPEQYF
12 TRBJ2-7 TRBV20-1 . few TGCAGTGCTAGGAGACAGGAGTACGAGCAGTACTTC CSARRQEYEQYF
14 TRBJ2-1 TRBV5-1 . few TGCGCCACCAGTCCGGGGAGCTCCTACAATGAGCAGTTCTTC CATSPGSSYNEQFF
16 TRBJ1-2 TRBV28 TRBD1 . TGTGCCAGCAGCTTAGTCCCGGGACAGGGTCACTATGGCTACACCTTC CASSLVPGQGHYGYTF
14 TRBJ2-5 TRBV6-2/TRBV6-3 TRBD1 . TGTGCCAGCAGTTACCCGGACAGGGCGGAGACCCAGTACTTC CASSYPDRAETQYF
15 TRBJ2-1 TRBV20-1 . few TGCAGTGCTGAAAGGCCATCCCGGGGCGGCAATGAGCAGTTCTTC CSAERPSRGGNEQFF
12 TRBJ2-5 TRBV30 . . TGTGCCTGGAGTGCGTGGAAAGAGACCCAGTACTTC CAWSAWKETQYF
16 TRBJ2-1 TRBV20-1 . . TGCAGTGCTAGAGACCCGCGTGGGGCAGGGAACAATGAGCAGTTCTTC CSARDPRGAGNNEQFF
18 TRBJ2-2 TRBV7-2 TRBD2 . TGTGCCAGCAGCCTCAGGACTAGCGGGACGTCATCTCCCGGGGAGCTGTTTTTT CASSLRTSGTSSPGELFF